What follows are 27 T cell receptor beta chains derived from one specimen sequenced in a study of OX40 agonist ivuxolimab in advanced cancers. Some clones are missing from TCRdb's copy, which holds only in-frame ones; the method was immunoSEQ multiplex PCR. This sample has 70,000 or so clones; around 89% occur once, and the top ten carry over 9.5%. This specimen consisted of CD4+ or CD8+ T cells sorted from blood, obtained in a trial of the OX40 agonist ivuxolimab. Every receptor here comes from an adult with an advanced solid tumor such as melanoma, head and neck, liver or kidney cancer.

CDR3 in DNA: TGTGCCAGCAGCTTGTCAGATACGCAGTATTTT. Encoded protein: CASSLSDTQYF. The chain combines TRBV11-3 with TRBJ2-3, with no clear D. The V and J ends lost 3 bases and 4 bases respectively, with 2 bases between them. CDR3 length equals 11 residues. Germline CDR1 and CDR2: SGHNT and YENEEA.

In DNA, the CDR3 is TGTGCCAGCAGCTTTCTAGCAGGGGGCGAGCAGTACTTC. Translating gives CASSFLAGGEQYF. The rearrangement uses TRBV7-3 and TRBJ2-7; 7 bases fit TRBD1. In germline, CDR1 is SGHTA, CDR2 FQGTGA. CDR3 size: 13 residues. Losses at the gene ends were 3 bases for V and 6 bases for J; bases not matched to a gene: 5.

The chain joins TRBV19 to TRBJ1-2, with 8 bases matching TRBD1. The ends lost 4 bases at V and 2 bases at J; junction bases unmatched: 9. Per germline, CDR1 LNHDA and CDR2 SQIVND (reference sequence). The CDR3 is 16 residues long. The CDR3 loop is CASSTLRTGRNYGYTF. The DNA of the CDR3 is TGTGCCAGTAGTACCCTTCGGACAGGGCGGAACTATGGCTACACCTTC.

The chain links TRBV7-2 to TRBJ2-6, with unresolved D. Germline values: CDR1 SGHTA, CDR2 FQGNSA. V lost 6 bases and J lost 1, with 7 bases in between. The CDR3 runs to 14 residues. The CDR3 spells CASSRDSGANVLTF. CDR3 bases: TGTGCCAGCAGTAGGGATTCTGGGGCCAACGTCCTGACTTTC.

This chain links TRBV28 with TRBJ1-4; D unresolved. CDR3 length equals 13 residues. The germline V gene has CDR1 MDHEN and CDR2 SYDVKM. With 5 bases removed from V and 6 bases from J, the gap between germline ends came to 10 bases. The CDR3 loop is CASSGVGYEKLFF. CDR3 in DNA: TGTGCCAGCAGTGGTGTGGGTTATGAAAAACTGTTTTTT.

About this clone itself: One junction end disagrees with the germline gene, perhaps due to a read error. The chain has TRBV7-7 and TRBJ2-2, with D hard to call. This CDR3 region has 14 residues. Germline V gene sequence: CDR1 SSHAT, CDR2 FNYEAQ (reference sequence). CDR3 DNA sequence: TGTGCTAGCAGCCGAAAATCGAACACCGGGGAGCTGTTTTTT. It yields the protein CASSRKSNTGELFF.

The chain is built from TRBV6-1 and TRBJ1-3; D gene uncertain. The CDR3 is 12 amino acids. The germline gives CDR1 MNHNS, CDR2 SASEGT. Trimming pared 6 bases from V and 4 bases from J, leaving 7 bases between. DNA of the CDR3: TGTGCCAGCAGCCTGGCCGGAAACACCATATATTTT. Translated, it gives CASSLAGNTIYF.

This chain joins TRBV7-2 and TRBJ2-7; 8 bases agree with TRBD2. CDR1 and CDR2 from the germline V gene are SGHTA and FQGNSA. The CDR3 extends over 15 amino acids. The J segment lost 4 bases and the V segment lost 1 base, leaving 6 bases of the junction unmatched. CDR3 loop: CASSLGGGRQYEQYF. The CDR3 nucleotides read TGTGCCAGCAGCTTAGGGGGCGGGAGGCAATACGAGCAGTACTTC. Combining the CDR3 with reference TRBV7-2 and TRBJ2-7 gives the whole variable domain GAGVSQSPSNKVTEKGKDVELRCDPISGHTALYWYRQSLGQGLEFLIYFQGNSAPDKSGLPSDRFSAERTGGSVSTLTIQRTQQEDSAVYLCASSLGGGRQYEQYFGPGTRLTVT.

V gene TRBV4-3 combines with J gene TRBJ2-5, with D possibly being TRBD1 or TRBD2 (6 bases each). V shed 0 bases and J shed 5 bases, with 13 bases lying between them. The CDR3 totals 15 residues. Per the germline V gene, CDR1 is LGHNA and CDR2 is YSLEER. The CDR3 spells CASSQEWGARETQYF. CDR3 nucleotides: TGCGCCAGCAGCCAAGAATGGGGGGCTCGTGAGACCCAGTACTTC.

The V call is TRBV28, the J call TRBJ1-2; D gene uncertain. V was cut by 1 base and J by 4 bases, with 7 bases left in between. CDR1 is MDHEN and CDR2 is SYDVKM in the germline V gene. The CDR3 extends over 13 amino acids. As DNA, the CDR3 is TGTGCCAGCAGTTTATTTGTGACCTATGGCTACACCTTC. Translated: CASSLFVTYGYTF.

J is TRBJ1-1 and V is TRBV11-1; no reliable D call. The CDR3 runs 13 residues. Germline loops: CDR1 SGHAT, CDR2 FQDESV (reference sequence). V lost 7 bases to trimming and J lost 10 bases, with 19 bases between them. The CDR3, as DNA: TGTGCCAGCACCCCCCGCGGGATCGGACCAGCTTTCTTT. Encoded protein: CASTPRGIGPAFF.

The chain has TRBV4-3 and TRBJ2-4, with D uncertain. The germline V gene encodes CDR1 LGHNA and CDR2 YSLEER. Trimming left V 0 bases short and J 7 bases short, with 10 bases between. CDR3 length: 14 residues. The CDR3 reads CASSQDPAGNIQYF. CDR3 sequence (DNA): TGCGCCAGCAGCCAAGATCCGGCTGGGAACATTCAGTACTTC.

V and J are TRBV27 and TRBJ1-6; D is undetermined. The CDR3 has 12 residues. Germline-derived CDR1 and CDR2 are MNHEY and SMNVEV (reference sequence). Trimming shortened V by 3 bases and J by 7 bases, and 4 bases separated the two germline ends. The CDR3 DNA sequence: TGTGCCAGCAGTTTTTCGAATTCACCCCTCCACTTT. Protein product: CASSFSNSPLHF.

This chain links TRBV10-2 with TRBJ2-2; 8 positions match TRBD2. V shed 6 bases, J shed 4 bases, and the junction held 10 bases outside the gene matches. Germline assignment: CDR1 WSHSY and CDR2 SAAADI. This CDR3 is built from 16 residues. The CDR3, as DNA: TGCGCCAGCAGCAATCCCGTAGCGGGAACCACCGGGGAGCTGTTTTTT. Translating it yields CASSNPVAGTTGELFF.

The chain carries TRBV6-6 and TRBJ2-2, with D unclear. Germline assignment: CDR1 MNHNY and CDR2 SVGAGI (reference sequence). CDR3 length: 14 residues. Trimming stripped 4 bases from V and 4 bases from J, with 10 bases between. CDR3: CASSSGYVTGELFF. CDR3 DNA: TGTGCCAGCAGTTCCGGTTACGTCACCGGGGAGCTGTTTTTT.

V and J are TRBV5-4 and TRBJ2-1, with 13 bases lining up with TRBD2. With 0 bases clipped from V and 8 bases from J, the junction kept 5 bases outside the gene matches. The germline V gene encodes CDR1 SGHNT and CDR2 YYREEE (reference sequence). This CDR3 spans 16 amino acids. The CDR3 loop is CASSLGTSGRGDEQFF. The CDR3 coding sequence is TGTGCCAGCAGCTTGGGGACTAGCGGGAGAGGGGATGAGCAGTTCTTC.

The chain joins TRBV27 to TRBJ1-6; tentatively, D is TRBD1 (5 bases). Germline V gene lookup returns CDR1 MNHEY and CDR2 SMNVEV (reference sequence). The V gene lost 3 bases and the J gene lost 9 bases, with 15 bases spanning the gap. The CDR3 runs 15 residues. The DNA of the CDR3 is TGTGCCAGCAGTTTTATTGGGGATGGGGGTTCACCCCTCCACTTT. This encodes CASSFIGDGGSPLHF.

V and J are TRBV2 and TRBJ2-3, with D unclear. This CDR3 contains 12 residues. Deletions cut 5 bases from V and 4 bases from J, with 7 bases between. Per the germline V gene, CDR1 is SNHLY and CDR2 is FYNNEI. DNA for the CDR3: TGTGCCAGCAGTCGCGTTTCAGATACGCAGTATTTT. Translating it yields CASSRVSDTQYF.

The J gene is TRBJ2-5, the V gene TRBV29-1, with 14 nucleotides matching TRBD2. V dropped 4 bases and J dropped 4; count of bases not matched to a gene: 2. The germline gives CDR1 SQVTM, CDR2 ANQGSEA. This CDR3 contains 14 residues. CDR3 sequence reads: CSVAGLAGGETQYF. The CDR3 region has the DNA TGCAGCGTTGCTGGACTAGCGGGAGGAGAGACCCAGTACTTC.

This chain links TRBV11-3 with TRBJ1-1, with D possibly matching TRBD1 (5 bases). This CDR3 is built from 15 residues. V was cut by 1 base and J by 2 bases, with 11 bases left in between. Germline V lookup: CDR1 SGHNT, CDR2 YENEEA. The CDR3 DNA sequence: TGTGCCAGCAGCTTAGGTCGGGACGACAACACTGAAGCTTTCTTT. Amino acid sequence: CASSLGRDDNTEAFF.

In DNA, the CDR3 is TGTGCCAGTAGTAGGGGATCCGGGGAGCTGTTTTTT. It encodes CASSRGSGELFF. The chain links TRBV19 to TRBJ2-2; the D is unclear. Between the trimmed V and J ends, which lost 4 bases and 6 bases, there was a span of 6 bases. This CDR3 is built from 12 residues. Germline CDR1 and CDR2: LNHDA and SQIVND (reference sequence). The complete variable domain, with remaining parts taken from reference TRBV19 and TRBJ2-2, reads DGGITQSPKYLFRKEGQNVTLSCEQNLNHDAMYWYRQDPGQGLRLIYYSQIVNDFQKGDIAEGYSVSREKKESFPLTVTSAQKNPTAFYLCASSRGSGELFFGEGSRLTVL.

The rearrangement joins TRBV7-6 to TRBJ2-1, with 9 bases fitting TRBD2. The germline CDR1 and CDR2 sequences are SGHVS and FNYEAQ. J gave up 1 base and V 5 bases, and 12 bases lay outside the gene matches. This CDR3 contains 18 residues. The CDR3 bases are TGTGCCAGCAGCCGCGTGGCTAGCGGGATTAGGTCCTACAATGAGCAGTTCTTC. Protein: CASSRVASGIRSYNEQFF.

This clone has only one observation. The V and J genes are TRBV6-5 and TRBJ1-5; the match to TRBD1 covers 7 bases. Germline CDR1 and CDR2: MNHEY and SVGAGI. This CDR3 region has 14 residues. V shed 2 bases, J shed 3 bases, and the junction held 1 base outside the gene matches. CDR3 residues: CASSYDRDNQPQHF. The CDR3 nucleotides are TGTGCCAGCAGTTACGACAGGGACAATCAGCCCCAGCATTTT.

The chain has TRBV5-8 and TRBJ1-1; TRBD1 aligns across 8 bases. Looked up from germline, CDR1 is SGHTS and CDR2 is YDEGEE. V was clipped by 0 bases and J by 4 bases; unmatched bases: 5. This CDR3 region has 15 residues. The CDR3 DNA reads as TGTGCCAGCAGCTTGGCCGGTACAGGGGGCACTGAAGCTTTCTTT. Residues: CASSLAGTGGTEAFF.

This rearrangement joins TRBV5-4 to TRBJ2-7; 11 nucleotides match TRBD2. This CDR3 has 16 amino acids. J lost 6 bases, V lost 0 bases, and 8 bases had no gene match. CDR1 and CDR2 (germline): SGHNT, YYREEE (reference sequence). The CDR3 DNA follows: TGTGCCAGCAGCTTGGGGGGTAGCGGGAGGGCCGTCGAGCAGTACTTC. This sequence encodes CASSLGGSGRAVEQYF.

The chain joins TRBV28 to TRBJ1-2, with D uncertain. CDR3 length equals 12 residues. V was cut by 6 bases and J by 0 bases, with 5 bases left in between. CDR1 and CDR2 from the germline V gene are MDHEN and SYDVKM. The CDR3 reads CASRKANYGYTF. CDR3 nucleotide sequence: TGTGCCAGCAGGAAGGCTAACTATGGCTACACCTTC.

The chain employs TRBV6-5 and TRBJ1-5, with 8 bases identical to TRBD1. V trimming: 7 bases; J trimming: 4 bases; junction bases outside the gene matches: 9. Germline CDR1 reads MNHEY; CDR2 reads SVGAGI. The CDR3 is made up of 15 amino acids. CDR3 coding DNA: TGTGCCAGCACCATAGACAGGGGCGGGAATCAGCCCCAGCATTTT. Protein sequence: CASTIDRGGNQPQHF.